The 32 T cell receptor beta chains given below trace back to one sample, sequenced in a study of cytomegalovirus exposure and HLA in healthy donors. This PCR relied on a set of 60 Vbeta primers and 13 Jbeta primers. Profiled with immunoSEQ multiplex PCR; TCRdb holds only in-frame clones, not every one. Of around 270,000 clones listed, about 80% are singletons. Sequenced material: PBMCs. The source is a girl aged 2-10 years in good health and CMV-seronegative.

The chain links TRBV5-6 to TRBJ2-1; D possibly corresponds to TRBD2 (5 bases). The CDR3 loop spans 15 amino acids. Germline loops: CDR1 SGHDT, CDR2 YYEEEE. V gave up 3 bases and J gave up 3 bases, with 13 bases separating them. The CDR3 here is CASSSGKEVYNEQFF. In DNA form, the CDR3 reads TGTGCCAGCAGCTCCGGGAAGGAGGTCTACAATGAGCAGTTCTTC.

V usage is TRBV27 and J usage is TRBJ2-3; D call uncertain. Trimming took off 3 bases at V and 0 bases at J, with 7 bases between the two ends. The CDR3 totals 14 residues. Germline V gene lookup returns CDR1 MNHEY and CDR2 SMNVEV (reference sequence). CDR3 nucleotide sequence: TGTGCCAGCAGTTTTGGCAGGAGCACAGATACGCAGTATTTT. Translated, it gives CASSFGRSTDTQYF.

The gene calls are TRBV19 and TRBJ2-1; perhaps TRBD2 as D (6 bases). Germline loops: CDR1 LNHDA, CDR2 SQIVND (reference sequence). Trimming took off 5 bases at V and 0 bases at J, with 14 bases between the two ends. This CDR3 contains 16 residues. The CDR3 reads CASSDPRERSYNEQFF. The CDR3, as DNA: TGTGCCAGTAGTGACCCCCGGGAGCGCTCCTACAATGAGCAGTTCTTC.

The chain is built from TRBV5-1 and TRBJ2-3; TRBD2 matches 12 bases. Germline V CDR1 and CDR2: SGHRS, YFSETQ. The CDR3 totals 17 residues. V shed 3 bases and J 3 bases; nucleotides not matched to a gene: 8. The CDR3 loop is CASSSSGRAQFTDTQYF. CDR3 nucleotides: TGCGCCAGCAGCTCTAGCGGGAGGGCCCAGTTTACAGATACGCAGTATTTT.

The rearrangement joins TRBV5-1 to TRBJ2-3, with 9 bases matching TRBD2. J was trimmed by 4 bases and V by 0 bases; bases with no gene match: 3. Germline V gives CDR1 SGHRS, CDR2 YFSETQ. The CDR3 covers 15 residues. This CDR3 reads CASSLVAGGPDTQYF. CDR3 nucleotide sequence: TGCGCCAGCAGCTTGGTCGCGGGGGGGCCAGATACGCAGTATTTT.

The chain is built from TRBV25-1 and TRBJ2-2, with TRBD2 identical over 12 bases. The CDR3 is made up of 16 amino acids. The V and J ends lost 4 bases and 8 bases, in that order; junction bases with no gene match: 8. Germline-derived CDR1 and CDR2 are MGHDK and SYGVNS. Written as DNA, the CDR3 is TGTGCCAGCAGTGTACTAGCGGGAGGAACACCGGGGGAGCTGTTTTTT. Its translation is CASSVLAGGTPGELFF.

In this sample, this clone turned up once. The CDR3, as DNA: TGTGCCAGCAGCTTATTTCAGGGGGCGGGGGTTTATGGCTACACCTTC. Its protein product is CASSLFQGAGVYGYTF. This chain links TRBV13 with TRBJ1-2, with 8 bases that match TRBD1. With V trimmed by 2 bases and J by 5 bases, 10 bases remained unmatched. The CDR3 contains 16 residues. Looked up from germline, CDR1 is PRHDT and CDR2 is FYEKMQ (reference sequence).

V usage is TRBV2 and J usage is TRBJ2-6; maybe TRBD1 (6 bases). CDR3 length: 15 residues. Germline CDR1 reads SNHLY; CDR2 reads FYNNEI. Trimming took off 6 bases at V and 1 base at J, with 10 bases between the two ends. CDR3 nucleotide sequence: TGTGCCAGCAGATTCACAGGGTCTGGGGCCAACGTCCTGACTTTC. Amino acids: CASRFTGSGANVLTF.

This rearrangement joins TRBV10-3 to TRBJ2-1; TRBD1 aligns across 7 bases. Unmatched junction bases numbered 13, after V lost 5 bases and J lost 0 bases. Germline V CDR1 and CDR2: ENHRY, SYGVKD. This CDR3 has 18 residues. The DNA of the CDR3 is TGTGCCATCAGTTTACTCACAGGGGCCCTTAGCTCCTACAATGAGCAGTTCTTC. It specifies CAISLLTGALSSYNEQFF.

The gene calls are TRBV7-3 and TRBJ2-1; D is uncertain. This CDR3 is built from 13 residues. In germline, CDR1 is SGHTA, CDR2 FQGTGA. Deletions cut 0 bases from V and 7 bases from J, with 7 bases between. The CDR3 loop reads CASSLTPVNEQFF. The CDR3 DNA reads TGTGCCAGCAGCTTAACTCCCGTAAATGAGCAGTTCTTC.

The CDR3 region has the DNA TGTGCCAGCAGTTCGAGTCCCTACGAGCAGTACTTC. This translates into CASSSSPYEQYF. J is TRBJ2-7 and V is TRBV27; D gene unclear. V lost 4 bases and J lost 2, with 6 bases in between. The CDR3 length is 12 residues. Germline CDR1 reads MNHEY; CDR2 reads SMNVEV (reference sequence).

This chain joins TRBV7-9 and TRBJ2-7; 13 bases are a match to TRBD2. Germline V gene lookup returns CDR1 SEHNR and CDR2 FQNEAQ (reference sequence). Trimming removed 0 bases from V and 5 bases from J; junction bases left unmatched: 13. CDR3 length: 19 residues. CDR3 nucleotide sequence: TGTGCCAGCAGCTTAGCGTGGCGGACTAGCGGGAGTAGGAAGGACGAGCAGTACTTC. Translated: CASSLAWRTSGSRKDEQYF.

J is TRBJ1-1 and V is TRBV13; D is ambiguous. Looked up from germline, CDR1 is PRHDT and CDR2 is FYEKMQ (reference sequence). The CDR3 is 14 amino acids. Trimming took 5 bases from V and 4 from J, leaving 14 bases between them. CDR3 loop: CASSEHTGSTEAFF. Written as DNA, the CDR3 is TGTGCCAGCAGCGAACATACGGGGAGCACTGAAGCTTTCTTT. Full variable domain (outside the CDR3, taken from reference TRBV13 and TRBJ1-1): AAGVIQSPRHLIKEKRETATLKCYPIPRHDTVYWYQQGPGQDPQFLISFYEKMQSDKGSIPDRFSAQQFSDYHSELNMSSLELGDSALYFCASSEHTGSTEAFFGQGTRLTVV.

The rearrangement links TRBV9 to TRBJ2-5; D not resolved. Germline loops: CDR1 SGDLS, CDR2 YYNGEE. CDR3 length: 11 amino acids. V lost 5 bases, J lost 2 bases, and 4 bases lay in between. The CDR3: CASSTQETQYF. The CDR3 bases are TGTGCCAGCAGTACACAAGAGACCCAGTACTTC.

The chain couples TRBV7-6 to TRBJ2-7, with D unclear. V was cut by 1 base and J by 6 bases, with 10 bases left in between. CDR1 is SGHVS, CDR2 FNYEAQ, per germline. The CDR3 extends over 13 amino acids. CDR3: CASSLGLESEQYF. Here the CDR3 DNA reads TGTGCCAGCAGCTTAGGCCTAGAGTCCGAGCAGTACTTC.

CDR3 in DNA: TGTGCCAGCAGTGGGTTGGGACAGGGGGCTTCACCCCTCCACTTT. Amino acids: CASSGLGQGASPLHF. The chain employs TRBV6-1 and TRBJ1-6, with 12 positions matching TRBD1. Losses at the gene ends were 4 bases for V and 9 bases for J; bases not matched to a gene: 4. Germline CDR1 and CDR2: MNHNS and SASEGT. The CDR3 consists of 15 residues.

The rearrangement links TRBV6-6 to TRBJ2-3, with D perhaps TRBD1 (6 bases). Germline V gene lookup returns CDR1 MNHNY and CDR2 SVGAGI (reference sequence). CDR3 length: 14 amino acids. The V gene lost 1 base and the J gene lost 2 bases, with 7 bases spanning the gap. The CDR3 spells CASSYYRDTDTQYF. The CDR3 DNA sequence: TGTGCCAGCAGTTACTACAGGGACACAGATACGCAGTATTTT.

The chain has TRBV9 and TRBJ2-1; 7 positions match TRBD2. V was clipped by 3 bases and J by 10 bases; unmatched bases: 16. CDR1 is SGDLS and CDR2 is YYNGEE in the germline V gene. The CDR3 covers 16 residues. CDR3 nucleotides: TGTGCCAGCAGCGAAAGACTAGCCGAAAATTCTCGGGAGCAGTTCTTC. This translates into CASSERLAENSREQFF. The full variable domain, in which reference TRBV9 and TRBJ2-1 provide the parts outside the CDR3, is DSGVTQTPKHLITATGQRVTLRCSPRSGDLSVYWYQQSLDQGLQFLIQYYNGEERAKGNILERFSAQQFPDLHSELNLSSLELGDSALYFCASSERLAENSREQFFGPGTRLTVL.

In its sample, this clone was seen a few times. The gene calls are TRBV28 and TRBJ2-7; 9 bases are a match to TRBD2. The ends lost 7 bases at V and 3 bases at J; junction bases unmatched: 13. Germline CDR1 is MDHEN and CDR2 is SYDVKM. The CDR3 is made up of 16 amino acids. The CDR3 is CASTVGGVAGVYEQYF. For the CDR3, the DNA is TGTGCCAGCACCGTAGGGGGGGTAGCGGGAGTCTACGAGCAGTACTTC.

V gene TRBV19 combines with J gene TRBJ2-7; D unresolved. The CDR3 runs to 13 residues. Trimming left V 5 bases short and J 3 bases short, with 11 bases between. The germline gives CDR1 LNHDA, CDR2 SQIVND (reference sequence). CDR3 region: CASSPARFYEQYF. Written as DNA, the CDR3 is TGTGCCAGTAGTCCCGCCAGGTTCTACGAGCAGTACTTC. Using reference TRBV19 and TRBJ2-7 for the parts outside the CDR3, the full variable domain is DGGITQSPKYLFRKEGQNVTLSCEQNLNHDAMYWYRQDPGQGLRLIYYSQIVNDFQKGDIAEGYSVSREKKESFPLTVTSAQKNPTAFYLCASSPARFYEQYFGPGTRLTVT.

The chain is built from TRBV7-8 and TRBJ2-1; D may be TRBD2 (5 bases). The CDR3 is 15 amino acids. V was shortened by 5 bases and J by 4 bases, with 15 bases between the two germline ends. Germline lookup yields CDR1 SGHVS and CDR2 FQNEAQ. The CDR3 nucleotides read TGTGCCAGCAGCCCCGAGGGCGGCCATTACAATGAGCAGTTCTTC. Translated, it gives CASSPEGGHYNEQFF.

The chain couples TRBV4-1 to TRBJ2-1, with 7 bases aligning to TRBD2. CDR1 and CDR2 (germline): MGHRA, YSYEKL. Trimming at V came to 1 base and at J to 4 bases, leaving 16 bases not matched to a gene. There are 19 residues in the CDR3. CDR3 residues: CASSQAPGGWVSGYNEQFF. CDR3 coding DNA: TGCGCCAGCAGCCAAGCCCCCGGAGGGTGGGTTAGCGGGTACAATGAGCAGTTCTTC.

This chain uses TRBV6-1 with TRBJ2-2; D might be TRBD2 (5 bases). Germline CDR1 is MNHNS and CDR2 is SASEGT. V lost 5 bases and J 4 bases, leaving 8 bases between the germline ends. The CDR3 spans 13 residues. CDR3 in DNA: TGTGCCAGCAGTCTTCGGGGCACCGGGGAGCTGTTTTTT. Translated: CASSLRGTGELFF.

The V and J genes are TRBV27 and TRBJ1-2; the match to TRBD1 covers 10 bases. V was pared by 8 bases and J by 8 bases, with 5 bases of the junction left unmatched. The length of the CDR3 is 12 residues. CDR1 is MNHEY, CDR2 SMNVEV, per germline (reference sequence). This CDR3 is CASGGQGYGYTF. In DNA, the CDR3 is TGTGCCAGCGGGGGACAGGGGTACGGCTACACCTTC.

This clone was detected only once. The chain joins TRBV18 to TRBJ1-2, with a tentative D call TRBD1 (5 bases). Trimming shortened V by 1 base and J by 6 bases, and 9 bases separated the two germline ends. The CDR3 runs 13 residues. CDR1 is KGHSH and CDR2 is LQKENI in the germline V gene. CDR3 sequence reads: CASSPHQGDGYTF. In DNA, the CDR3 is TGTGCCAGCTCACCACACCAGGGCGATGGCTACACCTTC.

This clone has only a few counts. The chain couples TRBV29-1 to TRBJ2-5, with 12 bases matching TRBD2. CDR1 is SQVTM and CDR2 is ANQGSEA in the germline V gene. This CDR3 has 14 amino acids. Trimming at V came to 6 bases and at J to 7 bases, leaving 9 bases not matched to a gene. The CDR3 protein is CSVETSGGTWTQYF. The CDR3 DNA reads TGCAGCGTAGAGACTAGCGGGGGTACCTGGACCCAGTACTTC. The whole variable domain, remainder taken from reference TRBV29-1 and TRBJ2-5, is SAVISQKPSRDICQRGTSLTIQCQVDSQVTMMFWYRQQPGQSLTLIATANQGSEATYESGFVIDKFPISRPNLTFSTLTVSNMSPEDSSIYLCSVETSGGTWTQYFGPGTRLLVL.

The chain couples TRBV5-4 to TRBJ2-7, with 7 positions matching TRBD2. Trimming cost V 0 bases and J 4 bases; bases outside gene matches: 7. This CDR3 region has 15 residues. Germline V gene sequence: CDR1 SGHNT, CDR2 YYREEE (reference sequence). The CDR3 nucleotides read TGTGCCAGCAGCTTGGGCCTAGCGGTTCAGTACGAGCAGTACTTC. Protein: CASSLGLAVQYEQYF.

The chain joins TRBV15 to TRBJ1-5; D gene unclear. The CDR3 length is 15 residues. Trimming took 5 bases from V and 11 from J, leaving 22 bases between them. Germline CDR1 and CDR2: LNHNV and YYDKDF (reference sequence). Here the CDR3 DNA reads TGTGCCACCAGCGGGTTCTGGAGGCTTGGGAAGTCCCAGCATTTT. Translated, it gives CATSGFWRLGKSQHF.

This clone was seen a few times. The chain couples TRBV28 to TRBJ2-1, with 11 nucleotides matching TRBD2. Per the germline V gene, CDR1 is MDHEN and CDR2 is SYDVKM. This CDR3 spans 15 amino acids. Trimming at V came to 6 bases and at J to 7 bases, leaving 8 bases not matched to a gene. The CDR3 sequence is CASSHSGRGKNEQFF. CDR3 nucleotides: TGTGCCAGCAGCCATAGCGGGAGGGGGAAAAATGAGCAGTTCTTC.

The chain carries TRBV9 and TRBJ2-2; 9 bases line up with TRBD2. The length of the CDR3 is 16 residues. Germline V lookup: CDR1 SGDLS, CDR2 YYNGEE. V lost 6 bases to trimming and J lost 8 bases; unmatched junction nucleotides: 14. CDR3 DNA sequence: TGTGCCAGCACTGGCGGAAGCGGTAGCGGGAGAGGGGAGCTGTTTTTT. This translates into CASTGGSGSGRGELFF.

This clone was counted a few times. The chain combines TRBV30 with TRBJ1-5; the D is unclear. The V gene's germline CDR1 is GTSNPN and CDR2 SVGIG (reference sequence). The V end lost 0 bases, the J end lost 6 bases, and 9 bases lay between the germline ends. CDR3 length equals 13 residues. The CDR3 DNA reads TGTGCCTGGAGTGTCGAGGGTTCTCAGCCCCAGCATTTT. This translates into CAWSVEGSQPQHF.

V usage is TRBV6-1 and J usage is TRBJ2-5, with D possibly matching TRBD2 (6 bases). Per germline, CDR1 MNHNS and CDR2 SASEGT. The CDR3 covers 15 residues. Deletions cut 2 bases from V and 4 bases from J, with 14 bases between. CDR3 protein: CASSELGGSGETQYF. CDR3 DNA: TGTGCCAGCAGTGAACTCGGGGGATCGGGAGAGACCCAGTACTTC.